This TCR beta chain came from a study of long-term antiretroviral therapy in people with HIV. Researchers report immunoSEQ v3.0 was run at survey level. Per-sample targets for sequencing were 40,000-50,000 T-cell genomes. Profiled with immunoSEQ multiplex PCR; TCRdb holds only in-frame clones, not every one. The sample holds 13,000 to 15,000 clones; around 80% are singletons and the top ten take roughly 19%. The ends were cut back, 6 bases at V and 5 bases at J, with 17 bases in the middle. This CDR3 spans 14 amino acids. In germline, CDR1 is MNHEY, CDR2 SVGAGI. With regard to this clone: Its specificity is not known.

Study results and limitations: ART adherence, viral resistance and therapy changes went undocumented. Collection spanned 2004 to 2017; ART regimens may be less effective than current ones. Whichever time point was examined, clones expanded before ART dominated the repertoire.

This clonotype was obtained from a man aged 40-50 years with HIV. The rearrangement links TRBV6-5 to TRBJ2-7; D gene uncertain. The material was unsorted PBMCs, obtained 1.3 years before starting antiretroviral therapy. The CDR3 DNA is TGTGCCAGCAGCTACCGTTCCTATGACCACGAGCAGTACTTC. It yields the protein CASSYRSYDHEQYF.